Listed here is a single TCR beta chain. Its antigen remains unknown. It was focal radiation plus CTLA-4 blockade with ipilimumab that patients with chemo-refractory metastatic non-small-cell lung cancer received. The sample comes from a study of radiotherapy plus CTLA-4 blockade in lung cancer. About the study: There were objective responses in approximately 20% of patients, and around 31% had disease control.

Some clones are missing from TCRdb's copy, which holds only in-frame ones; the method was immunoSEQ multiplex PCR. The sample shows roughly 75,000 clones, around 78% of them seen only once. V shed 1 base, J shed 2 bases, and the junction held 10 bases outside the gene matches. Germline values: CDR1 SGHTA, CDR2 FQGNSA. This CDR3 is 17 amino acids long. Overall study findings and caveats: Clones derived from tumor TCRs expanded in blood after radiotherapy plus ipilimumab. Reported findings show early blood T cell clone dynamics, with interferon-beta, best predicted response.

The clonotype originates from a human donor with non-small cell lung cancer whose response to radiotherapy plus ipilimumab could not be evaluated. Some clones in this sample may be carry-over from other donors' samples. The rearrangement joins TRBV7-2 to TRBJ2-5; 7 positions match TRBD2. Sequenced here: peripheral blood, sampled from a patient treated with radiotherapy plus ipilimumab. The CDR3 spells CASSLGWGGGKQETQYF. The CDR3 coding sequence is TGTGCCAGCAGCTTAGGGTGGGGCGGGGGAAAGCAAGAGACCCAGTACTTC.